Following are 32 T cell receptor beta chains from one sample sequenced in a study of T cell repertoires in cytomegalovirus infection. One entry per CDR3 protein, called by TCRdb with MiXCR from the reads. The data show approximately 200,000 distinct CDR3 sequences, with 22% seen just once and 18% held by the top ten. Source material: CD8+ T cells from PBMCs. The receptors shown here come from a human donor in good health (CMV status not recorded). Some clones in this sample may be carry-over from other donors' samples.

This clonotype was counted between two and nine times. This chain connects TRBV7-8 to TRBJ2-1; the D gene is possibly TRBD2 (7 bases). CDR1 is SGHVS, CDR2 FQNEAQ, per germline. The CDR3 runs to 17 residues. V dropped 1 base and J dropped 8 bases, with 21 bases sitting between them. The chain's CDR3 is CASSLVGSGGLSDEQFF. CDR3 bases: TGTGCCAGCAGCTTAGTCGGCTCGGGGGGCCTTTCGGATGAGCAGTTCTTC.

This clonotype was seen many times. V usage is TRBV14 and J usage is TRBJ2-1, with 9 bases aligning to TRBD1. The CDR3 consists of 19 residues. In germline, CDR1 is SGHDN, CDR2 FVKESK. Trimming cost V 5 bases and J 0 bases; bases outside gene matches: 14. The CDR3 DNA sequence: TGTGCCAGCAGCGAAGGGGACAGGGTATCCTTTGTCTCCTACAATGAGCAGTTCTTC. This codes for CASSEGDRVSFVSYNEQFF.

About this clonotype: This may be a read error: a much more frequent sequence differs by one nucleotide. The chain uses TRBV11-1 and TRBJ2-1; weak D call: TRBD2 (6 bases). The CDR3 is 12 amino acids. Germline loops: CDR1 SGHAT, CDR2 FQDESV (reference sequence). V dropped 8 bases and J dropped 6 bases, with 11 bases sitting between them. The CDR3 loop reads CASGLGGNEQFF. The CDR3 DNA follows: TGTGCCAGCGGACTGGGGGGCAATGAGCAGTTCTTC.

This clonotype was found once. CDR3 residues: CASSPRDIQYF. The CDR3 DNA is TGTGCCAGCAGCCCCCGGGACATTCAGTACTTC. The V call is TRBV9, the J call TRBJ2-4; D unclear. CDR1 and CDR2 (germline): SGDLS, YYNGEE. The CDR3 totals 11 residues. Between the trimmed V and J ends, which lost 4 bases and 8 bases, there was a span of 7 bases.

The table lists this clonotype with a few counts. V and J are TRBV5-5 and TRBJ1-1; the match to TRBD1 covers 7 bases. Trimming took 4 bases from V and 6 from J; bases not matched to a gene: 9. Looked up from germline, CDR1 is SGHKS and CDR2 is YYEKEE (reference sequence). This CDR3 comprises 14 residues. The CDR3 here is CASSTGDSRAEAFF. As DNA, the CDR3 is TGTGCCAGCAGCACCGGGGACAGTCGAGCTGAAGCTTTCTTT.

This clonotype was counted many times. The J gene is TRBJ2-7, the V gene TRBV11-2, with 9 bases fitting TRBD1. Germline loops: CDR1 SGHAT, CDR2 FQNNGV. V lost 0 bases and J lost 0; bases outside the gene matches: 6. This CDR3 is 17 amino acids long. CDR3 protein: CASSLDPGTGSSYEQYF. The CDR3 DNA follows: TGTGCCAGCAGCTTAGATCCCGGGACAGGGAGCTCCTACGAGCAGTACTTC.

The chain joins TRBV7-6 to TRBJ1-4; TRBD1 matches at 7 bases. This CDR3 has 15 residues. Germline lookup yields CDR1 SGHVS and CDR2 FNYEAQ. After removal of 5 bases from V and 6 bases from J, the junction contained 9 bases not matched to a gene. CDR3 sequence reads: CASSNRQGGDEKLFF. CDR3 in DNA: TGTGCCAGCAGCAACCGACAGGGTGGAGATGAAAAACTGTTTTTT.

This clonotype was observed a handful of times. The J gene is TRBJ2-1, the V gene TRBV6-2 or TRBV6-3; TRBD2 agrees at 12 bases. This CDR3 has 17 amino acids. The V and J ends lost 6 bases and 1 base, in that order; junction bases with no gene match: 7. CDR1 is MNHEY, CDR2 SVGEGT, per germline. In DNA, the CDR3 is TGTGCCAGCAGCCTACTAGCGGGGGGCACTTCCTACAATGAGCAGTTCTTC. Translation: CASSLLAGGTSYNEQFF.

This clonotype was observed a few times. V and J are TRBV4-1 and TRBJ2-1; 11 bases fit TRBD2. CDR1 is MGHRA and CDR2 is YSYEKL in the germline V gene. This CDR3 is 18 amino acids long. Trimming cost V 0 bases and J 5 bases; bases outside gene matches: 9. CDR3 protein: CASSQDRVAGGLHNEQFF. The CDR3 DNA reads as TGCGCCAGCAGCCAAGATAGGGTAGCGGGGGGGCTTCACAATGAGCAGTTCTTC.

This clonotype was counted only a few times. CDR3: CASRPGENTEAFF. CDR3 sequence (DNA): TGTGCCAGCAGGCCGGGGGAGAACACTGAAGCTTTCTTT. The chain is built from TRBV12-3 or TRBV12-4 and TRBJ1-1; D possibly corresponds to TRBD1 (5 bases). CDR3 length: 13 amino acids. Between the trimmed V and J ends, which lost 6 bases and 1 base, there was a span of 9 bases.

This clonotype was detected only once. In DNA form, the CDR3 reads TGTGCCAGCAGCTTAGGGAGTAGGGCTAGCGGGGACCGCAGTGAGACCCAGTACTTC. Amino acids: CASSLGSRASGDRSETQYF. The chain links TRBV11-2 to TRBJ2-5; 9 nucleotides align to TRBD2. This CDR3 comprises 19 residues. Per germline, CDR1 SGHAT and CDR2 FQNNGV. Trimming removed 1 base from V and 5 bases from J; junction bases left unmatched: 17.

This clonotype was counted a few times. This chain links TRBV10-3 with TRBJ1-1; TRBD1 matches at 12 bases. The J segment lost 3 bases and the V segment lost 4 bases, leaving 3 bases of the junction unmatched. This CDR3 is 15 amino acids long. The germline V gene encodes CDR1 ENHRY and CDR2 SYGVKD. The CDR3 spells CAISGDRGLDTEAFF. DNA of the CDR3: TGTGCCATCAGTGGGGACAGGGGGCTTGACACTGAAGCTTTCTTT.

This clonotype showed up many times. The rearrangement links TRBV7-2 to TRBJ2-1; 9 bases are shared with TRBD2. Looked up from germline, CDR1 is SGHTA and CDR2 is FQGNSA. V was pared by 1 base and J by 8 bases, with 6 bases of the junction left unmatched. This CDR3 has 15 residues. In nucleotides, the CDR3 is TGTGCCAGCAGCTTAGTGGGTAGCGGGGGCGATGAGCAGTTCTTC. It yields the protein CASSLVGSGGDEQFF.

The gene calls are TRBV12-3 or TRBV12-4 and TRBJ2-1, with 11 bases lining up with TRBD2. The V segment lost 7 bases and the J segment 9 bases; nucleotides outside the gene matches: 11. This CDR3 spans 15 amino acids. In nucleotides, the CDR3 is TGTGCCAGCAATCGAATAGCGGGGGGGCTTTCTGAGCAGTTCTTC. Its protein product is CASNRIAGGLSEQFF.

CDR3 loop: CSARDPGANVLTF. The CDR3 nucleotides are TGCAGTGCTAGAGATCCCGGGGCCAACGTCCTGACTTTC. The chain carries TRBV20-1 and TRBJ2-6, with D unclear. This CDR3 is built from 13 residues. The V end was cut by 0 bases, the J end by 4 bases, with 4 bases between. The germline V gene encodes CDR1 DFQATT and CDR2 SNEGSKA (reference sequence).

The chain recombines TRBV28 with TRBJ1-2; D may be TRBD1 (6 bases). CDR1 is MDHEN, CDR2 SYDVKM, per germline. V was clipped by 7 bases and J by 8 bases, with 17 bases between them. CDR3 length: 13 residues. Here the CDR3 reads CASTLGRGRGYTF. DNA for the CDR3: TGTGCCAGCACCTTGGGCAGGGGCCGGGGCTACACCTTC.

The rearrangement links TRBV6-2 or TRBV6-3 to TRBJ2-2, with 10 positions matching TRBD2. Per the germline V gene, CDR1 is MNHEY and CDR2 is SVGEGT. The CDR3 runs to 16 residues. Trimming at V came to 0 bases and at J to 6 bases, leaving 4 bases not matched to a gene. In DNA form, the CDR3 reads TGTGCCAGCAGTTACTCCCCAGCGGGGGGGCCCGGGGAGCTGTTTTTT. It codes for CASSYSPAGGPGELFF.

The J gene is TRBJ2-1, the V gene TRBV5-1; no definite D call. The CDR3 runs 13 residues. V was shortened by 4 bases and J by 9 bases, with 14 bases between the two germline ends. CDR1 SGHRS and CDR2 YFSETQ come from the germline V gene. CDR3 amino acids: CASSPMEDGEQFF. DNA of the CDR3: TGCGCCAGCAGCCCGATGGAAGATGGTGAGCAGTTCTTC.

Only a few counts were recorded for this clonotype. The genes are TRBV4-1 and TRBJ1-1; D gene uncertain. The CDR3 covers 16 residues. Between the trimmed V and J ends, which lost 0 bases and 4 bases, there was a span of 15 bases. CDR1 is MGHRA and CDR2 is YSYEKL in the germline V gene. Here the CDR3 DNA reads TGCGCCAGCAGCCAAGATGGGATGCGAGGGAGCACTGAAGCTTTCTTT. This gives the protein CASSQDGMRGSTEAFF.

This chain uses TRBV20-1 with TRBJ2-1; TRBD2 matches 9 bases. The CDR3 runs to 16 residues. In germline, CDR1 is DFQATT, CDR2 SNEGSKA (reference sequence). V trimming: 1 base; J trimming: 3 bases; junction bases outside the gene matches: 7. CDR3 amino acids: CSARGLAGGVYNEQFF. The CDR3 DNA reads as TGCAGTGCTAGAGGTCTGGCGGGGGGGGTCTACAATGAGCAGTTCTTC.

As concerns this clonotype: A read error may explain this, as a much larger clone is one base away. J is TRBJ1-3 and V is TRBV12-3 or TRBV12-4; possible D gene TRBD1, 5 bases. V lost 5 bases, J lost 5 bases, and 22 bases lay in between. CDR3 length: 17 amino acids. CDR3 in DNA: TGTGCCAGCAGTCTATGGCCAATCAGGGACCTGAGAAACACCATATATTTT. Residues: CASSLWPIRDLRNTIYF.

This clonotype has ten or more counts. The chain recombines TRBV7-2 with TRBJ2-7, with no clear D. The CDR3 has 13 residues. CDR1 is SGHTA and CDR2 is FQGNSA in the germline V gene. V lost 4 bases, J lost 3 bases, and 10 bases lay in between. CDR3 amino acids: CASSSPIGYEQYF. CDR3 nucleotide sequence: TGTGCCAGCAGCTCGCCGATTGGCTACGAGCAGTACTTC.

This clonotype was seen a handful of times. The genes are TRBV6-5 and TRBJ2-7, with D perhaps matching TRBD1 (6 bases). V dropped 0 bases and J dropped 0 bases, with 9 bases sitting between them. CDR3 size: 15 residues. The germline CDR1 and CDR2 sequences are MNHEY and SVGAGI. CDR3 sequence: CASSYSGGFSYEQYF. The CDR3 coding sequence is TGTGCCAGCAGTTACTCAGGGGGATTCTCCTACGAGCAGTACTTC.

Details on this clonotype: The junction differs from germline at one of its ends, possibly a read error. The chain uses TRBV29-1 and TRBJ2-1; 12 bases agree with TRBD2. CDR1 is SQVTM, CDR2 ANQGSEA, per germline. The CDR3 has 14 residues. The CDR3 DNA reads TGCAGCGTGGACACTAGCGGGGGGTACAGTGAGCAGTTCTTC. The encoded protein is CSVDTSGGYSEQFF.

The V gene is TRBV28, the J gene TRBJ1-2; tentatively, D is TRBD1 (5 bases). Trimming took 8 bases from V and 6 from J, leaving 19 bases between them. Germline V CDR1 and CDR2: MDHEN, SYDVKM. The CDR3 totals 14 residues. The CDR3 bases are TGTGCCAGCCAGAACCTAGTGGGGGTAGATGGCTACACCTTC. As protein: CASQNLVGVDGYTF.

This clonotype was seen just once. V and J are TRBV9 and TRBJ2-1; D possibly matches TRBD1 or TRBD2 (5 bases each). From germline, CDR1 is SGDLS and CDR2 YYNGEE. Between the trimmed V and J ends, which lost 0 bases and 1 base, there was a span of 8 bases. CDR3 length equals 15 residues. CDR3 bases: TGTGCCAGCAGCGTAGTCGGGGCGTCCTACAATGAGCAGTTCTTC. This codes for CASSVVGASYNEQFF.

This clonotype occurred many times. This sequence joins TRBV7-8 and TRBJ1-4, with 9 bases lining up with TRBD1. Germline CDR1 SGHVS, CDR2 FQNEAQ. With V trimmed by 2 bases and J by 3 bases, 13 bases remained unmatched. This CDR3 has 19 amino acids. CDR3 sequence: CASSLSGQGYRSANEKLFF. CDR3 sequence (DNA): TGTGCCAGCAGCTTATCGGGACAGGGCTACCGATCGGCTAATGAAAAACTGTTTTTT.

V usage is TRBV6-5 and J usage is TRBJ2-5; 8 nucleotides line up with TRBD1. The CDR3 is 16 amino acids. Germline CDR1 and CDR2: MNHEY and SVGAGI. The ends lost 2 bases at V and 0 bases at J; junction bases unmatched: 5. The CDR3 sequence is CASSYQRTGNQETQYF. In DNA form, the CDR3 reads TGTGCCAGCAGTTACCAAAGGACAGGGAACCAAGAGACCCAGTACTTC.

A few counts support this clonotype. The chain recombines TRBV5-1 with TRBJ2-7; D may be TRBD2 (6 bases). The V gene lost 4 bases and the J gene lost 5 bases, with 13 bases spanning the gap. The CDR3 is made up of 13 amino acids. Germline CDR1 is SGHRS and CDR2 is YFSETQ. CDR3 sequence (DNA): TGCGCCAGCAGCCCCGTAGGAGGGAACGAGCAGTACTTC. Amino acids: CASSPVGGNEQYF.

The chain recombines TRBV7-9 with TRBJ1-3, with TRBD1 matching 8 bases. The J segment lost 6 bases and the V segment lost 8 bases, leaving 6 bases of the junction unmatched. The germline V gene has CDR1 SEHNR and CDR2 FQNEAQ (reference sequence). CDR3 size: 13 residues. The CDR3 protein is CASGTGGANTIYF. CDR3 in DNA: TGTGCCAGCGGGACAGGAGGAGCAAACACCATATATTTT.

This clonotype was seen more than once but under ten times. V gene TRBV5-4 combines with J gene TRBJ2-3, with D uncertain. V lost 3 bases and J lost 4, with 12 bases in between. The length of the CDR3 is 14 residues. The germline gives CDR1 SGHNT, CDR2 YYREEE (reference sequence). DNA for the CDR3: TGTGCCAGCAGCTCGTATGTATCCGCAGATACGCAGTATTTT. It translates to CASSSYVSADTQYF.

The chain joins TRBV6-2 or TRBV6-3 to TRBJ1-5; D is possibly TRBD1 (5 bases). Trimming pared 7 bases from V and 8 bases from J, leaving 18 bases between. This CDR3 has 14 residues. Germline assignment: CDR1 MNHEY and CDR2 SVGEGT. CDR3 nucleotides: TGTGCCAGCACCAAACTGGGGGATTTTGAGCCCCAGCATTTT. This codes for CASTKLGDFEPQHF.